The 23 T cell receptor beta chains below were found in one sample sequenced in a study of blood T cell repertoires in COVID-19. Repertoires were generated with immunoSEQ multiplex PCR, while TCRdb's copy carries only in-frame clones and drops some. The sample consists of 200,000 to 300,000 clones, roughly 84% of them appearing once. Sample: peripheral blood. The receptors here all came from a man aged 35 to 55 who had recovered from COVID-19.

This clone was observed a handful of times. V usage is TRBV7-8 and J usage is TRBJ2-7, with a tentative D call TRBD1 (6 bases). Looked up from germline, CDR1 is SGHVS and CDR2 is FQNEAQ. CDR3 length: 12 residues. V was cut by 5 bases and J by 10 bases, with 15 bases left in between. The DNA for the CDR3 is TGTGCCAGCAGCCTTGACAGGCGAAAACAGTACTTC. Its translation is CASSLDRRKQYF.

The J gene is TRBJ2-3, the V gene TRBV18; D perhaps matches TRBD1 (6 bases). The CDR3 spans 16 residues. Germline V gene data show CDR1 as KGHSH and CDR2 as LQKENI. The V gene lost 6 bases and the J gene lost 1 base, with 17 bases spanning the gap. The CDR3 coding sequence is TGTGCCAGCTCGCCTCAGGGGACGCGGGGCACAGATACGCAGTATTTT. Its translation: CASSPQGTRGTDTQYF.

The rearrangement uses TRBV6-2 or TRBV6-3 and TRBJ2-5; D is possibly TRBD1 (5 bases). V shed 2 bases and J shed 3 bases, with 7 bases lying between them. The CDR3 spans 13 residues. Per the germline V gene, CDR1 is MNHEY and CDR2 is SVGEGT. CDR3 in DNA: TGTGCCAGCAGTTACGACAGAAAAGAGACCCAGTACTTC. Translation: CASSYDRKETQYF.

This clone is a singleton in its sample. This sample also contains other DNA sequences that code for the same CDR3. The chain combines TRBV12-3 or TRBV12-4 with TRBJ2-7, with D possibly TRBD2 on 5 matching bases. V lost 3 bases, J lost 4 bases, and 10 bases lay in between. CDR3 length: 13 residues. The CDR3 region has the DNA TGTGCCAGCAGTTTGAGCGGCGGATACGAGCAGTACTTC. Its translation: CASSLSGGYEQYF.

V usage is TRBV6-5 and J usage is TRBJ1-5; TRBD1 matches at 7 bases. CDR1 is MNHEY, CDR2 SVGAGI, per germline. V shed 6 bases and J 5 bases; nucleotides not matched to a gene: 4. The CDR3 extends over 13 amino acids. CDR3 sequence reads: CASSYRGDQPQHF. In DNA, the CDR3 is TGTGCCAGCAGCTACAGGGGCGATCAGCCCCAGCATTTT.

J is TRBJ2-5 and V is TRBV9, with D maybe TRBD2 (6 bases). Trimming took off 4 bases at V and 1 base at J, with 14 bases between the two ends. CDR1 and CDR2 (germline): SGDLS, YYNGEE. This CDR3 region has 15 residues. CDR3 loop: CASSTAGTFQETQYF. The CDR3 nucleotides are TGTGCCAGCAGCACGGCCGGGACTTTCCAAGAGACCCAGTACTTC.

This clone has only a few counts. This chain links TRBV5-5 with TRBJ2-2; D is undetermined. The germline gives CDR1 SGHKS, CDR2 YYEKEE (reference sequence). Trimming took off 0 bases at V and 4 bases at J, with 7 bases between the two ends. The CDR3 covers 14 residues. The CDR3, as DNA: TGTGCCAGCAGCTTGGCCTGGGCCACCGGGGAGCTGTTTTTT. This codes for CASSLAWATGELFF.

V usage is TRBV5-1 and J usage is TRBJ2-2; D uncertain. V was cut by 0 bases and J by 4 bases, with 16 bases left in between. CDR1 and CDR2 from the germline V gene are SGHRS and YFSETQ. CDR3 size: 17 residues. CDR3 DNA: TGCGCCAGCAGCTTGGTCATTGGGCGAGAAATCACCGGGGAGCTGTTTTTT. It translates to CASSLVIGREITGELFF.

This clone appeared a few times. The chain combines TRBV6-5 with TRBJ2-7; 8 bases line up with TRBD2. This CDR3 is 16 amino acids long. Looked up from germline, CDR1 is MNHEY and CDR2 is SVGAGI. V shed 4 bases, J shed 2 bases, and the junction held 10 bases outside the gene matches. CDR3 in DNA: TGTGCCAGCAGTTCCCCCTTTAGCGGGACCCCCTACGAGCAGTACTTC. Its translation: CASSSPFSGTPYEQYF.

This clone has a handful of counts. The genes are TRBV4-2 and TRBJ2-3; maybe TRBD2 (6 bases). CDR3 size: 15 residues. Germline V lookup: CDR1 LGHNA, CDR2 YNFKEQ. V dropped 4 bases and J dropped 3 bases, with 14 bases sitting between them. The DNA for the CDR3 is TGTGCCAGCAGCCGGGGCGGCGGGGATACAGATACGCAGTATTTT. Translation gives CASSRGGGDTDTQYF.

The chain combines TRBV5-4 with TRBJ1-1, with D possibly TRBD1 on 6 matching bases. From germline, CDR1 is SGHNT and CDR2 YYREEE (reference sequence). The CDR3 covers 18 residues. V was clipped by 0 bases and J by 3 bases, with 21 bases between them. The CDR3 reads CASSLDPFGGPPDTEAFF. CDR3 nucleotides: TGTGCCAGCAGCTTGGATCCTTTCGGGGGGCCGCCGGACACTGAAGCTTTCTTT.

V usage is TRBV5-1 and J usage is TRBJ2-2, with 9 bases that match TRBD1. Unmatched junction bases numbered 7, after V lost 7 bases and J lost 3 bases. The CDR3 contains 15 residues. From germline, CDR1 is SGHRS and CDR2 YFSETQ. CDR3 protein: CASRKGQGDTGELFF. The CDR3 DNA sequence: TGCGCCAGCCGCAAGGGACAGGGAGACACCGGGGAGCTGTTTTTT.

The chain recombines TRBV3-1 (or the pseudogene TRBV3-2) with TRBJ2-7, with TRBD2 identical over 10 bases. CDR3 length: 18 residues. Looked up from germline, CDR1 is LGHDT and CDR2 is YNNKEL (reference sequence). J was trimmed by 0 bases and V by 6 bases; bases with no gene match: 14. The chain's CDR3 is CASRKAAGTSASSYEQYF. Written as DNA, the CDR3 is TGTGCCAGCAGGAAAGCGGCCGGGACTAGCGCTTCCTCCTACGAGCAGTACTTC.

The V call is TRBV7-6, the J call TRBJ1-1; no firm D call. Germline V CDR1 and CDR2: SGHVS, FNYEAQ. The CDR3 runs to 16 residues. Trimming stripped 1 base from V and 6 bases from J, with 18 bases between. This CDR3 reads CASSLGGGRSMAEAFF. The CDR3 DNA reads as TGTGCCAGCAGCTTAGGGGGAGGACGGTCGATGGCTGAAGCTTTCTTT.

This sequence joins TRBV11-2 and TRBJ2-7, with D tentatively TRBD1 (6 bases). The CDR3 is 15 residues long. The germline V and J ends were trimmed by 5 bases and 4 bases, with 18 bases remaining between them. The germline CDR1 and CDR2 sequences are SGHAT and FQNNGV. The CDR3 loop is CASSALRGQWYEQYF. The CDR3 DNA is TGTGCCAGCAGCGCCCTCAGGGGACAATGGTACGAGCAGTACTTC.

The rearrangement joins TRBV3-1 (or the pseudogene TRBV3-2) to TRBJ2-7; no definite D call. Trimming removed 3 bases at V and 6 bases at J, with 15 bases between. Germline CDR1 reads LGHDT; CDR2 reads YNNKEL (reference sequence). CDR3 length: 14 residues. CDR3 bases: TGTGCCAGCAGCCATGGGCAGCCCATTTCCGAGCAGTACTTC. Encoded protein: CASSHGQPISEQYF.

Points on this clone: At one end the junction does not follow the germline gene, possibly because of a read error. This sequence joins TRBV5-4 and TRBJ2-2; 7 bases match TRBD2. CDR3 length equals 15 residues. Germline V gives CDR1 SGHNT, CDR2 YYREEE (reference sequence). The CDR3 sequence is CASSLGGANTGELFF. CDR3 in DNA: TGTGCCAGCAGTTTGGGGGGGGCGAACACCGGGGAGCTGTTTTTT. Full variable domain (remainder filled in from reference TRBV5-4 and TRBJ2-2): ETGVTQSPTHLIKTRGQQVTLRCSSQSGHNTVSWYQQALGQGPQFIFQYYREEENGRGNFPPRFSGLQFPNYSSELNVNALELDDSALYLCASSLGGANTGELFFGEGSRLTVL.

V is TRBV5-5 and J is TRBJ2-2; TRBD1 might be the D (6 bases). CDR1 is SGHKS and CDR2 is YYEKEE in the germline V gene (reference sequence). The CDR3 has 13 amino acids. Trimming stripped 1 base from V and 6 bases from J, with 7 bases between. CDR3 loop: CASSLTGSGELFF. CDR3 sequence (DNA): TGTGCCAGCAGCTTGACAGGGTCCGGGGAGCTGTTTTTT.

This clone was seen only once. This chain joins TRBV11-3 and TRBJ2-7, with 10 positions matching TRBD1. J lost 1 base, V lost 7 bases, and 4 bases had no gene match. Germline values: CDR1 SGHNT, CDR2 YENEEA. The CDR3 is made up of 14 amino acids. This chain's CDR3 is CASKMGQGSYEQYF. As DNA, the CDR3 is TGTGCCAGCAAAATGGGACAGGGGTCCTACGAGCAGTACTTC.

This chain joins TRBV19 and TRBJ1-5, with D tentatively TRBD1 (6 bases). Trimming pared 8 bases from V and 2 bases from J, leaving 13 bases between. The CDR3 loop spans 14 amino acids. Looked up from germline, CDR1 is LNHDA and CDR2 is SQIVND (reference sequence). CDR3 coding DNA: TGTGCCAGTGGAGAACAGGGTGGCAATCAGCCCCAGCATTTT. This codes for CASGEQGGNQPQHF. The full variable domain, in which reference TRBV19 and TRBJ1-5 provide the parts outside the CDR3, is DGGITQSPKYLFRKEGQNVTLSCEQNLNHDAMYWYRQDPGQGLRLIYYSQIVNDFQKGDIAEGYSVSREKKESFPLTVTSAQKNPTAFYLCASGEQGGNQPQHFGDGTRLSIL.

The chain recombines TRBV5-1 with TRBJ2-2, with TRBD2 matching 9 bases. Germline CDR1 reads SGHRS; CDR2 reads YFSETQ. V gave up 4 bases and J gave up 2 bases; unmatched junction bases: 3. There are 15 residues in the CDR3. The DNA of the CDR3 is TGCGCCAGCAGCGCGACTAGCGGTAACACCGGGGAGCTGTTTTTT. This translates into CASSATSGNTGELFF.

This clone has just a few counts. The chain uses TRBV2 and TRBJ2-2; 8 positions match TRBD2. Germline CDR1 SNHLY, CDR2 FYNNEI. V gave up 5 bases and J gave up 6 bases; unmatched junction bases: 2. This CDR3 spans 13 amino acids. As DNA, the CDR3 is TGTGCCAGCAGTTTTAGCGGGGCCGGGGAGCTGTTTTTT. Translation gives CASSFSGAGELFF.

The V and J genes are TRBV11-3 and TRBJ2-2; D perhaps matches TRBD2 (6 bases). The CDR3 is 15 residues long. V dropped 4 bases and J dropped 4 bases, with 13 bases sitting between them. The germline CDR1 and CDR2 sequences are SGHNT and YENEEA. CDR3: CASSSLRGGTGELFF. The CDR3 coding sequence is TGTGCCAGCAGCTCCCTCCGGGGAGGCACCGGGGAGCTGTTTTTT.